The entry below gives a single TCR beta chain sequence along with its context. The antigen remains unidentified. The entry originates in a study of cytomegalovirus exposure and HLA in healthy donors. Notes on the study in general: There were some V segments, including TRBV6-2 and TRBV6-3, excluded as indistinguishable. When a later analysis compared HLA-associated TCR beta chains with equally common others, the HLA-associated chains turned out to be more clonally expanded and to have lower generation probabilities. An assumption of roughly uniform sequencing depth across donors underlay the presence/absence analyses. Trimming of TCR beta V- and J-genes showed a link, identified in a later analysis, to a missense DCLRE1C variant.

Germline V gene data show CDR1 as SNHLY and CDR2 as FYNNEI. The V gene lost 1 base and the J gene lost 6 bases, with 24 bases spanning the gap. This CDR3 is built from 19 residues. PCR employed 60 Vbeta and 13 Jbeta primers. This table comes from immunoSEQ multiplex PCR, and its TCRdb copy is limited to in-frame clones, with some not included. This sample has fewer than 250,000 clones, with roughly 84% found just once. This chain links TRBV2 with TRBJ2-2; possibly TRBD1 for D (6 bases). This receptor was taken from a human donor in good health. Sequences were obtained from PBMCs. The CDR3 DNA is TGTGCCAGCAGTGAAGGGGGGCCCGGTTGGGTTAGCGAGGCCGGGGAGCTGTTTTTT. Its protein product is CASSEGGPGWVSEAGELFF.